The 2 T cell receptor beta chains reported below all come from one sample, sequenced in a study of CD8 T cell repertoires and HIV-1 epitope variants. Their specific antigens are unknown. Sequencing used immunoSEQ multiplex PCR; TCRdb keeps in-frame clones, though not all of them. The sample has thousands of clones; about 63% are singletons. The sequencing input was cultured CD8+ T cells derived from PBMCs. Every receptor here comes from a male donor with HIV.

This chain joins TRBV2 and TRBJ1-5, with TRBD1 identical over 9 bases. CDR1 is SNHLY and CDR2 is FYNNEI in the germline V gene. V lost 8 bases and J lost 7; bases outside the gene matches: 12. The CDR3 loop spans 15 amino acids. CDR3 nucleotides: TGTGCCAGCCGGCAAGGGACAGGGATCTGGCAGCCCCAGCATTTT. Amino acids: CASRQGTGIWQPQHF.

This clone was seen only a few times. This sequence joins TRBV28 and TRBJ1-2, with D maybe TRBD1 (5 bases). Germline CDR1 and CDR2: MDHEN and SYDVKM. Trimming stripped 4 bases from V and 4 bases from J, with 13 bases between. The CDR3 is 14 residues long. Here the CDR3 DNA reads TGTGCCAGCAGTTGGGCCCTCGGGGGCTATGGCTACACCTTC. Translating it yields CASSWALGGYGYTF.